The present TCR beta chain was sequenced within a study of blood T cell repertoires in COVID-19 (dated by TCRdb to 2020 to 2021). General notes on the study: The collaborator samples originated in the United States, Italy and Spain and spanned the acute and convalescent phases of COVID-19. The prospective study material was composed of cDNA or gDNA derived from T cells, B-cell-depleted T cells, or PBMCs. The dataset comprised deeply sampled blood TCRbeta repertoires from subjects exposed to, actively infected with, or recovered from COVID-19. A freely available public database, intended as a resource for researchers studying the immune response to SARS-CoV-2, is where the repertoires were released. The samples were drawn from two sources: the first 160 participants of the ongoing ImmuneRACE study, and 1,200 or so subjects contributed by 6 global collaborators. Sample metadata almost always included a de-identified subject ID, COVID-19 status, age in years and sex. Where available, HLA class I and class II types were taken from metadata supplied by the sample provider and were not determined by assay-based typing. General findings and caveats noted by the study authors: Clinical and demographic metadata were provided uncurated, with the amount varying by source and participant.

In the prospective study, participants were about 18 to 100 years old, resided in about two dozen geographic areas of the United States, and were enrolled through a virtual design. Cohort assignment in the prospective study relied on participant-reported clinical history from a screening survey and a study questionnaire. For ImmuneRACE Cohort 3, a participant was defined as recovered based on two consecutive negative NP/OP PCR tests, clearance by a healthcare professional, or resolution of symptoms. In the prospective study, mobile phlebotomists collected whole blood, serum and a nasopharyngeal or oropharyngeal swab from each participant. Additional blood draws and questionnaires over an approximately two-month period could optionally be provided by prospective study participants. Prospective study blood samples were shipped either frozen or at room temperature before DNA extraction. TCRbeta CDR3 regions were amplified from genomic DNA using the immunoSEQ Assay, a bias-controlled multiplex PCR. The study's own analysis went as follows. The number of nucleated cells in each sample was estimated from the amplification of reference gene primers within the assay. Sequence reads were collapsed and filtered to measure the absolute abundance of every unique TCRbeta CDR3 rearrangement. For each sample, productive Simpson clonality was calculated as the square root of Simpson's diversity index across productive rearrangements. This is the immuneACCESS table as TCRdb keeps it, with only in-frame sequences that have V and J called. A part of the clones is gone; compared with another copy, unresolved V genes explain less than half, and the rest is unexplained. V, J and clone size are those of that table, while D and trimming were read from the DNA. The sample table shows roughly 200,000 clones, and 75% to 90% are seen once. The ten largest clones capture about 17% of the sample.

Based on the germline V gene, the CDR1 and CDR2 sequences are ENHRY and SYGVKD. Taken from cysteine to phenylalanine, the CDR3 has 13 residues. The retained sequence is limited to the CDR3, 39 bases, with the frame set at the first base. The germline V end is reduced by 7 bases and the J end by 2 bases; junction bases left unmatched: 5. For this clone: Its antigen remains undetermined. No qualities accompany the bases; no much larger clone lies one base away.

The specimen sequenced was PBMCs or T cells enriched from blood (not recorded which). The chain is encoded by TRBV10-3 joined to TRBJ2-7; 7 bases in the junction line up with TRBD2. The sequence was collected from a man aged 35 to 55 who had recovered from COVID-19. The base sequence is TGTGCCATCAATCCAGGACTAGCCTACGAGCAGTACTTC. This yields the protein CAINPGLAYEQYF.